These T cell receptor beta chains were read from a single sample in a study of tumor-infiltrating lymphocytes in primary liver carcinoma. TCRdb recomputed calls from the multiplex PCR reads with MiXCR, one row per CDR3 protein. The sample has about 37,000 distinct CDR3 sequences; more than 70% are singletons. Sequenced material: tumor-adjacent normal liver tissue. These receptors originate from a man in his forties or fifties with primary liver carcinoma and hepatitis B virus infection. Both conserved end residues are part of each CDR3. A D gene is named only where the DNA matches it firmly. Expanded clones are given a class, and other clones once, few, many or no size at all.

d_gene: -; abundance: -; v_gene: TRBV12-3/TRBV12-4; j_gene: TRBJ1-5; CDR3nt: TGTGCCAGTACGCGGGGCACCGCAATAAATCAACCCCACCATTTT; CDR3aa: CASTRGTAINQPHHF
d_gene: -; abundance: -; v_gene: TRBV5-8; j_gene: TRBJ2-3; CDR3nt: TGTGCCACTACCCTGGGGGAGCATAACTCAGATACACAGTATTTT; CDR3aa: CATTLGEHNSDTQYF
d_gene: -; abundance: -; v_gene: TRBV10-1; j_gene: TRBJ2-5; CDR3nt: TGCGCCACCAGTGAAACCGTAACCTCGGAGACGCAGTACTTC; CDR3aa: CATSETVTSETQYF
d_gene: -; abundance: -; v_gene: TRBV10-3; j_gene: TRBJ1-1; CDR3nt: TGTACCATCCAAGGGGGAGGAGTGAACGCCGAAGCTTTCTTT; CDR3aa: CTIQGGGVNAEAFF
d_gene: -; abundance: few; v_gene: TRBV24-1; j_gene: TRBJ2-2; CDR3nt: TGTGCCATTAGTGAAGGGGATTACGACACTGGGGAGCTGTTTTTT; CDR3aa: CAISEGDYDTGELFF
d_gene: -; abundance: -; v_gene: TRBV5-1; j_gene: TRBJ2-1; CDR3nt: TGCGCCAGCAGCTCGACAGAACTAGCTGAGCAGTTCTTC; CDR3aa: CASSSTELAEQFF
d_gene: -; abundance: few; v_gene: TRBV6-2/TRBV6-3; j_gene: TRBJ2-7; CDR3nt: TGTGCCAGCAGTGCGGTTGGGGGAGCCAAACACGAGCAGTACTTC; CDR3aa: CASSAVGGAKHEQYF
d_gene: -; abundance: many; v_gene: TRBV5-1; j_gene: TRBJ1-2; CDR3nt: TGCGCCAGCAGCTTGGACGGGGGCCAACGCCTCTATGGCTACACCTTC; CDR3aa: CASSLDGGQRLYGYTF
d_gene: -; abundance: few; v_gene: TRBV29-1; j_gene: TRBJ2-1; CDR3nt: TGCAGCGCTGATGTCGCGGGCCTCTACAATGGACAGTTCTTC; CDR3aa: CSADVAGLYNGQFF
d_gene: -; abundance: many; v_gene: TRBV7-9; j_gene: TRBJ2-1; CDR3nt: TGTGCCAGCAGCTCTGCTGGGGAGTCGGATGAGCAGTTCTTC; CDR3aa: CASSSAGESDEQFF
d_gene: -; abundance: -; v_gene: TRBV11-2; j_gene: TRBJ2-3; CDR3nt: TGTGCCGGCACCGACCAGGTTTCTAGTGGGAGCTCAAATACGCAGTATTTT; CDR3aa: CAGTDQVSSGSSNTQYF
d_gene: TRBD2; abundance: -; v_gene: TRBV7-8; j_gene: TRBJ2-3; CDR3nt: TGTGCCAGCAGATACGGACTAGCGGGCGACACAGATACGCAGTATTTT; CDR3aa: CASRYGLAGDTDTQYF
d_gene: -; abundance: -; v_gene: TRBV4-3; j_gene: TRBJ2-2; CDR3nt: TGCGCCAACAGCCAAGGACAGAACACCGGGGGGCTGTTTTTT; CDR3aa: CANSQGQNTGGLFF
d_gene: -; abundance: many; v_gene: TRBV9; j_gene: TRBJ1-2; CDR3nt: TGTGCCAGCAGCGTTATGGAGGATAACTATGGCTACACCTTC; CDR3aa: CASSVMEDNYGYTF
d_gene: -; abundance: -; v_gene: TRBV5-6; j_gene: TRBJ2-5; CDR3nt: TGTGCCAGCAGCTTTCCGGACATGGGGCTCCAGACCCAGTACTTC; CDR3aa: CASSFPDMGLQTQYF
d_gene: TRBD1; abundance: once; v_gene: TRBV28; j_gene: TRBJ1-5; CDR3nt: TGTGACAGTAGTCTTCAGGGGGCGGCTCAGCCCCAGCATTTT; CDR3aa: CDSSLQGAAQPQHF
d_gene: TRBD2; abundance: -; v_gene: TRBV11-2; j_gene: TRBJ2-5; CDR3nt: TGTGCCAGCAGCTTAAGACTAGCAGGTGACTCGAGCGAGACTCGGTACTTC; CDR3aa: CASSLRLAGDSSETRYF
d_gene: TRBD1; abundance: -; v_gene: TRBV28; j_gene: TRBJ1-6; CDR3nt: TGTGTCAGTCAACACGGGACAGGGGGCGAGATGGAGAATTCACCCCTCCACTTT; CDR3aa: CVSQHGTGGEMENSPLHF
d_gene: TRBD2; abundance: -; v_gene: TRBV30; j_gene: TRBJ2-1; CDR3nt: TGTTCATGGAGTGCCAGGACTAGCGGGCTTAAGAATGAGCAGTTCTTC; CDR3aa: CSWSARTSGLKNEQFF
d_gene: -; abundance: many; v_gene: TRBV4-1; j_gene: TRBJ1-1; CDR3nt: TGCGCCAGCAGCGGGGGTGTGAAGACTGAAGCTTTCTTT; CDR3aa: CASSGGVKTEAFF
d_gene: -; abundance: -; v_gene: TRBV10-3; j_gene: TRBJ2-2; CDR3nt: TGTGCCATCAGGGGGGATATAGACACCGGGGAGCTGTTTTTT; CDR3aa: CAIRGDIDTGELFF
d_gene: TRBD2; abundance: many; v_gene: TRBV30; j_gene: TRBJ2-1; CDR3nt: TGTGCCTGGGCGGGGGACCGACGAGCCCCGCAGTTCTTC; CDR3aa: CAWAGDRRAPQFF
d_gene: -; abundance: -; v_gene: TRBV12-3/TRBV12-4; j_gene: TRBJ2-7; CDR3nt: TGTGGCAGCAGCTTCGGACGGTACGAGCAGTACTTC; CDR3aa: CGSSFGRYEQYF